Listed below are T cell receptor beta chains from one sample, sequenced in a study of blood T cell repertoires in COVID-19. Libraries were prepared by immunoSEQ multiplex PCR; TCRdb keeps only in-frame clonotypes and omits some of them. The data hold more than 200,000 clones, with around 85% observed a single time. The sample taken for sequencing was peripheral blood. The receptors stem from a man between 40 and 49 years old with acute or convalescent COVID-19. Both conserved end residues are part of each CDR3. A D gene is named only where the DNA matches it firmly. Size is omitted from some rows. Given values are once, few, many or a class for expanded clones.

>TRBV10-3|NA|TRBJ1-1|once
CAISASGEKAFF
TGTGCCATCAGTGCCTCCGGGGAGAAAGCTTTCTTT
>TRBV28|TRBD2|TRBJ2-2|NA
CASSQISGRNTGELFF
TGTGCCAGCAGCCAAATTAGCGGGAGGAACACCGGGGAGCTGTTTTTT
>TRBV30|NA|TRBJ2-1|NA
CAWSSSYNEQFF
TGTGCCTGGAGTTCTTCGTACAATGAGCAGTTCTTC
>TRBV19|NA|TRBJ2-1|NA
CASSIDSGSYNEQFF
TGTGCCAGTAGTATAGACTCGGGCTCCTACAATGAGCAGTTCTTC
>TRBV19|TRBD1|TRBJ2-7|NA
CASSIADRVEQYF
TGTGCCAGTAGTATAGCCGACAGGGTAGAGCAGTACTTC
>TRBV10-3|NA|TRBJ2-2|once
CAISETSLGELFF
TGTGCCATCAGTGAGACTAGCTTGGGGGAGCTGTTTTTT
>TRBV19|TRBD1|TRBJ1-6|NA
CAISPTGTYNSPLHF
TGTGCCATCTCCCCGACAGGGACCTATAATTCACCCCTCCACTTT
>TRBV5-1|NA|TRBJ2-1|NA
CASGGNYNEQFF
TGCGCCAGCGGGGGGAACTACAATGAGCAGTTCTTC
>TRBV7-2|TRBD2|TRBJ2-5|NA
CASSPGGSAKTQYF
TGTGCCAGCAGCCCCGGGGGGTCAGCTAAGACCCAGTACTTC
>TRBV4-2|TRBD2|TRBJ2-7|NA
CASSQDRREGLRRYEQYF
TGTGCCAGCAGCCAAGATCGGCGGGAGGGCCTCCGGAGGTACGAGCAGTACTTC
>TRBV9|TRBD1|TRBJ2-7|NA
CASSVAAGGYYEQYF
TGTGCCAGCAGCGTAGCGGCAGGGGGTTACTACGAGCAGTACTTC
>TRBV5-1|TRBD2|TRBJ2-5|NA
CASSLRLAEAETQYF
TGCGCCAGCAGCTTGCGGCTAGCGGAGGCAGAGACCCAGTACTTC
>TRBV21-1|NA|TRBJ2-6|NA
CASTPGQGPSGANVLTF
TGTGCCAGCACCCCGGGACAGGGCCCCTCTGGGGCCAACGTCCTGACTTTC
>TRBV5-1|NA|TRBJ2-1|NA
CASSLNRGPSREQFF
TGCGCCAGCAGCTTGAATAGGGGCCCCAGCCGTGAGCAGTTCTTC
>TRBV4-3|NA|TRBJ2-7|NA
CASSQGLLTYEQYF
TGCGCCAGCAGCCAGGGCCTCCTCACCTACGAGCAGTACTTC
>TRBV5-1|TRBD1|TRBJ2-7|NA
CASSSGQGIYEQYF
TGCGCCAGCAGCTCGGGACAGGGAATCTACGAGCAGTACTTC
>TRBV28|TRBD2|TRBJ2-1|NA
CASSSWTSGRYNEQFF
TGTGCCAGCAGTTCCTGGACTAGCGGGAGATACAATGAGCAGTTCTTC
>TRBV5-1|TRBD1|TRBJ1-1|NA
CASSWTGWGTEAFF
TGCGCCAGCAGCTGGACAGGGTGGGGCACTGAAGCTTTCTTT
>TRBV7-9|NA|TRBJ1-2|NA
CASSLFGGYGYTF
TGTGCCAGCAGCTTATTTGGAGGTTATGGCTACACCTTC
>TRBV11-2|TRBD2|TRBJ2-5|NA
CASSLDGLAGYQETQYF
TGTGCCAGCAGCTTAGACGGACTAGCGGGGTACCAAGAGACCCAGTACTTC
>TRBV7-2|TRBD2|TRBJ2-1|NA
CASSNLAGASHEQFF
TGTGCCAGCAGCAACCTAGCGGGAGCATCCCATGAGCAGTTCTTC
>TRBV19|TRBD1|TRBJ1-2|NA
CASSVSGTGALFYGYTF
TGTGCCAGTAGTGTCTCCGGGACAGGGGCCCTCTTCTATGGCTACACCTTC
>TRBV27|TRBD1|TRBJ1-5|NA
CASSLSPRTGYNQPQHF
TGTGCCAGCAGTTTATCTCCTAGGACAGGGTACAATCAGCCCCAGCATTTT
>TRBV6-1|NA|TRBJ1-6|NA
CASSEYFKSSYNSPLHF
TGTGCCAGCAGTGAATACTTTAAGAGCTCCTATAATTCACCCCTCCACTTT
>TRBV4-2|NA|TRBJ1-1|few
CASSQVGTTMNTEAFF
TGTGCCAGCAGCCAAGTTGGCACTACCATGAACACTGAAGCTTTCTTT
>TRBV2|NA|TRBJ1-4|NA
CASSQIPGSGEKLFF
TGTGCCAGCAGCCAGATACCAGGGTCTGGTGAAAAACTGTTTTTT
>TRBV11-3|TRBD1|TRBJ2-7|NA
CASSLRQGDYEQYF
TGTGCCAGCAGCTTACGACAGGGGGATTACGAGCAGTACTTC
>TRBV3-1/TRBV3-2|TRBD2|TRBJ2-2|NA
CASSQAQLAGGELFF
TGTGCCAGCAGCCAAGCCCAACTAGCGGGCGGGGAGCTGTTTTTT
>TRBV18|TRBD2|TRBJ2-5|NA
CASSPRRGGPETQYF
TGTGCCAGCTCACCACGGCGGGGGGGCCCCGAGACCCAGTACTTC
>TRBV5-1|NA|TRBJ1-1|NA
CASSQPLGGSTEAFF
TGCGCCAGCAGCCAACCTCTAGGAGGGAGCACTGAAGCTTTCTTT
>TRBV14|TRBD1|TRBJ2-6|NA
CASSPRQGAAGANVLTF
TGTGCCAGCAGCCCGAGACAGGGAGCGGCTGGGGCCAACGTCCTGACTTTC
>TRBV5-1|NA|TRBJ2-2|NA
CASSLTAGGFQNTGELFF
TGCGCCAGCAGCTTGACGGCAGGGGGGTTTCAAAACACCGGGGAGCTGTTTTTT
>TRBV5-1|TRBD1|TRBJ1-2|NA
CASRDRTANYGYTF
TGCGCCAGCCGGGACAGGACCGCTAACTATGGCTACACCTTC
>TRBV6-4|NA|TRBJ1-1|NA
CASSTGRGAEAFF
TGTGCCAGCAGCACCGGGAGGGGGGCTGAAGCTTTCTTT
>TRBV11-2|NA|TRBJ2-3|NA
CASSLFRERGLGTQYF
TGTGCCAGCAGCTTATTCCGGGAGAGGGGTCTAGGTACGCAGTATTTT
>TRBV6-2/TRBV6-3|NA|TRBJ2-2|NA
CASSYVADYTGELFF
TGTGCCAGCAGTTACGTGGCGGATTACACCGGGGAGCTGTTTTTT
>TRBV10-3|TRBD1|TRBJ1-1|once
CAISEGRGDTEAFF
TGTGCCATCAGTGAGGGCAGGGGGGATACTGAAGCTTTCTTT
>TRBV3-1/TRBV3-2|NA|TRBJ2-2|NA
CASSPRDFNTGELFF
TGTGCCAGCAGCCCGCGGGACTTTAACACCGGGGAGCTGTTTTTT
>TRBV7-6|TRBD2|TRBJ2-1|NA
CASSSTPGLAVNNEQFF
TGTGCCAGCAGCTCCACCCCGGGACTAGCGGTTAACAATGAGCAGTTCTTC
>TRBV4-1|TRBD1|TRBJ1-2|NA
CASSQEGGQFYGYTF
TGCGCCAGCAGCCAAGAAGGGGGCCAATTCTATGGCTACACCTTC
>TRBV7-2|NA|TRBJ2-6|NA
CASSAQGASSGANVLTF
TGTGCCAGCAGCGCACAGGGCGCAAGCTCTGGGGCCAACGTCCTGACTTTC
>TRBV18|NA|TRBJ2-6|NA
CASSLFRDSGANVLTF
TGTGCCAGCTCACTCTTCAGGGACTCTGGGGCCAACGTCCTGACTTTC
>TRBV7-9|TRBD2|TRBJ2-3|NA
CASSTTGTSGSGKWVTQYF
TGTGCCAGCAGCACTACAGGGACTAGCGGGAGTGGGAAGTGGGTTACGCAGTATTTT
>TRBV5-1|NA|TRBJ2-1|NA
CASSRQSFSYNEQFF
TGCGCCAGCAGTCGACAGTCGTTCTCCTACAATGAGCAGTTCTTC
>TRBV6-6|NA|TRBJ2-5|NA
CASTAGGETQYF
TGTGCCAGCACGGCGGGTGGAGAGACCCAGTACTTC
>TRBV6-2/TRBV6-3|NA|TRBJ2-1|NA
CASSYSTLTEQFF
TGTGCCAGCAGTTACTCGACTCTTACTGAGCAGTTCTTC
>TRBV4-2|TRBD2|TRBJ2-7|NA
CASARTSGTGREQYF
TGTGCCAGCGCGCGGACTAGCGGTACAGGGCGCGAGCAGTACTTC
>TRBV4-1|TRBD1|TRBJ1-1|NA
CASSHVNRGSEAFF
TGCGCCAGCAGCCATGTGAACAGGGGTTCCGAAGCTTTCTTT
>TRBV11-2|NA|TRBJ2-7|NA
CASSPQSAGEQYF
TGTGCCAGCAGCCCCCAGTCCGCGGGGGAGCAGTACTTC
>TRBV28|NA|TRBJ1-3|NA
CASTPRGRPGNTIYF
TGTGCCAGCACCCCCCGGGGAAGGCCTGGAAACACCATATATTTT
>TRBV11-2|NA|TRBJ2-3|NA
CASSHTDTQYF
TGTGCCAGCAGCCACACAGATACGCAGTATTTT
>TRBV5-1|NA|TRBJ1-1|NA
CASSAFLQGTDTEAFF
TGCGCCAGCAGCGCCTTTTTACAGGGTACCGACACTGAAGCTTTCTTT
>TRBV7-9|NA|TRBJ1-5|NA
CASSLGSGRSNQPQHF
TGTGCCAGCAGCTTGGGGAGCGGACGTAGCAATCAGCCCCAGCATTTT
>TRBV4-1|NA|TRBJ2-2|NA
CASSQEQVAAAGELFF
TGCGCCAGCAGCCAAGAGCAGGTAGCGGCGGCGGGGGAGCTGTTTTTT
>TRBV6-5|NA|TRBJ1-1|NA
CASLGRAGNTEAFF
TGTGCCAGTTTGGGGAGGGCGGGGAACACTGAAGCTTTCTTT
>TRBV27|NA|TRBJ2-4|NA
CASSLGGRGNIQYF
TGTGCCAGCAGTTTAGGAGGCCGGGGGAACATTCAGTACTTC
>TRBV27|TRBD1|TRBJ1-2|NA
CASRRFPGQSTSSHYGYTF
TGTGCCAGCAGGAGGTTTCCGGGACAGTCTACCTCTAGCCATTATGGCTACACCTTC